This entry lists 9 T cell receptor beta chains sequenced from one sample in a study of graft-versus-host responses after intestinal transplantation. The antigens of these receptors remain unknown. The table came from immunoSEQ multiplex PCR; TCRdb's copy has only in-frame clones and leaves some out. This sample has over 100,000 clones, with roughly 87% found just once. The material was unstimulated CD4+ T cells sorted from spleen or lymph node cells, obtained before intestinal transplant. The source is a human donor who received an intestinal transplant.

The chain couples TRBV6-6 to TRBJ2-5; tentatively, D is TRBD1 (6 bases). V dropped 2 bases and J dropped 5 bases, with 12 bases sitting between them. Germline V gene lookup returns CDR1 MNHNY and CDR2 SVGAGI (reference sequence). This CDR3 comprises 14 residues. CDR3 in DNA: TGTGCCAGCAGTTACAGGGGGTCTGTTGAGACCCAGTACTTC. Protein product: CASSYRGSVETQYF.

V gene TRBV6-5 combines with J gene TRBJ2-1; 9 bases are a match to TRBD2. The CDR3 extends over 15 amino acids. From germline, CDR1 is MNHEY and CDR2 SVGAGI. V was clipped by 7 bases and J by 3 bases; unmatched bases: 7. The CDR3 nucleotides read TGTGCCAGCACCAAGACTAGCGGAAACTACAATGAGCAGTTCTTC. Translation gives CASTKTSGNYNEQFF.

The V and J genes are TRBV19 and TRBJ2-3, with TRBD1 as a possible D gene (6 bases). This CDR3 spans 14 amino acids. Germline lookup yields CDR1 LNHDA and CDR2 SQIVND (reference sequence). The ends were cut back, 3 bases at V and 2 bases at J, with 9 bases in the middle. CDR3 sequence reads: CASSIDRFTDTQYF. CDR3 bases: TGTGCCAGTAGTATTGACAGGTTCACAGATACGCAGTATTTT.

The gene calls are TRBV10-2 and TRBJ2-7, with 12 bases lining up with TRBD2. CDR1 is WSHSY and CDR2 is SAAADI in the germline V gene. The CDR3 has 13 amino acids. Trimming removed 9 bases from V and 3 bases from J; junction bases left unmatched: 3. Here the CDR3 DNA reads TGCGCCAGTATGACTAGCGGGAGCTACGAGCAGTACTTC. Translated: CASMTSGSYEQYF.

This sequence joins TRBV2 and TRBJ2-1; D perhaps matches TRBD2 (7 bases). V shed 3 bases and J shed 0 bases, with 18 bases lying between them. This CDR3 comprises 18 residues. Germline loops: CDR1 SNHLY, CDR2 FYNNEI. The DNA of the CDR3 is TGTGCCAGCAGTGAGTTTGTCGGTAGGGGGGGCTCCTACAATGAGCAGTTCTTC. Encoded protein: CASSEFVGRGGSYNEQFF.

The chain has TRBV28 and TRBJ2-5; D gene uncertain. CDR1 and CDR2 (germline): MDHEN, SYDVKM. The germline V and J ends were trimmed by 5 bases and 1 base, with 11 bases remaining between them. The CDR3 is 14 amino acids. The CDR3 here is CASSVPLGQETQYF. CDR3 sequence (DNA): TGTGCCAGCAGTGTGCCTTTGGGCCAAGAGACCCAGTACTTC.

J is TRBJ1-2 and V is TRBV10-3; the D gene is possibly TRBD1 (5 bases). CDR3 length: 13 amino acids. Germline assignment: CDR1 ENHRY and CDR2 SYGVKD. V lost 11 bases and J lost 4, with 17 bases in between. The CDR3 sequence is CAALAGGGYGYTF. CDR3 DNA sequence: TGTGCCGCCCTAGCTGGGGGAGGCTATGGCTACACCTTC.

The V gene is TRBV30, the J gene TRBJ2-7; D may be TRBD2 (7 bases). The CDR3 length is 13 residues. Trimming pared 8 bases from V and 3 bases from J, leaving 17 bases between. From germline, CDR1 is GTSNPN and CDR2 SVGIG (reference sequence). The CDR3 protein is CAEGGRAVYEQYF. CDR3 DNA: TGTGCCGAGGGGGGGCGGGCGGTCTACGAGCAGTACTTC.

The chain recombines TRBV7-9 with TRBJ1-6; maybe TRBD1 (6 bases). V lost 5 bases and J 2 bases, leaving 13 bases between the germline ends. Germline V gene sequence: CDR1 SEHNR, CDR2 FQNEAQ (reference sequence). The CDR3 has 16 amino acids. The CDR3 DNA reads as TGTGCCAGCAGCCTAAGGGGACAAACCTATAATTCACCCCTCCACTTT. Translation gives CASSLRGQTYNSPLHF. Variable domain in full (rest from reference TRBV7-9 and TRBJ1-6): DTGVSQNPRHKITKRGQNVTFRCDPISEHNRLYWYRQTLGQGPEFLTYFQNEAQLEKSRLLSDRFSAERPKGSFSTLEIQRTEQGDSAMYLCASSLRGQTYNSPLHFGNGTRLTVT.